These T cell receptor beta chains were read from a single sample in a study of Ad26.COV2.S vaccination and SARS-CoV-2 variants. The protocol was immunoSEQ multiplex PCR, while the TCRdb copy is restricted to in-frame clones and leaves out a portion. The sample includes about half a million clones, about 89% of them seen just once. This specimen was peripheral blood, taken in a trial of Ad26.COV2.S vaccine versus placebo. Source of these receptors: a person aged 18-60 years who received the Ad26.COV2.S COVID-19 vaccine or a placebo. Both conserved end residues are part of each CDR3.

V	CDR3
TRBV3-1/TRBV3-2	CASSRYTGELFF
TRBV6-2/TRBV6-3	CASSYTGTATWGTEAFF
TRBV2	CASYTHTQYF
TRBV6-5	CASSYNRNYEQYF
TRBV21-1	CASSCGTTKETQYF
TRBV6-5	CASSYLAGPSYEQYF
TRBV28	CASTPGGGRAVGTQYF
TRBV6-5	CASRPGQSFYGYTF
TRBV4-3	CASSQEGPEKYNEQFF
TRBV30	CAWTPPYGGGTDTQYF
TRBV7-2	CASSSGQGVYEQYF
TRBV27	CASSPAEGWIHGTQYF
TRBV18	CASSPKTPGAFTEAFF
TRBV6-5	CASSKDRGRSNEQFF
TRBV7-9	CASSLGSSLSYGYTF
TRBV18	CASSPSPSGQETQYF
TRBV3-1/TRBV3-2	CASSQGLARSETQYF
TRBV29-1	CSVSPGGGLYEQYF